This T cell receptor beta chain was sequenced for a study of cytomegalovirus exposure and HLA in healthy donors. The CDR3 contains 12 residues. Germline V gene data show CDR1 as SEHNR and CDR2 as FQNEAQ (reference sequence). The primer mix had 60 Vbeta and 13 Jbeta primers. Profiling relied on immunoSEQ multiplex PCR, and the TCRdb table lists in-frame clones only, not all of them. This table holds about 37,000 clones, around 69% found once. J is TRBJ1-5 and V is TRBV7-9, with 7 bases identical to TRBD1. The sequencing input was PBMCs. The source is a young man in good health and CMV-seronegative. CDR3 in amino acids: CSTSQGLGPQHF. The CDR3 DNA reads TGTTCCACATCACAGGGGTTAGGGCCCCAGCATTTT.